This T cell receptor beta chain was profiled in a study of blood T cell repertoires in COVID-19. Clones were sequenced by immunoSEQ multiplex PCR, and TCRdb holds only the in-frame ones, with some missing. The data contain about 190,000 clones, around 90% of them singletons. The sequencing sample was made of peripheral blood. This TCR was recovered from a man between 35 and 55 years old with acute or convalescent COVID-19.

The DNA of the CDR3 is TGTGCCAGCAGTTTCCCTCGGGACATCATTAGGGCTTTCTTT. It encodes CASSFPRDIIRAFF. The chain links TRBV6-2 or TRBV6-3 to TRBJ1-1; a weak D match, TRBD1 (6 bases). This CDR3 has 14 amino acids. The V end was cut by 4 bases, the J end by 11 bases, with 20 bases between. The germline V gene encodes CDR1 MNHEY and CDR2 SVGEGT.